This T cell receptor (beta chain) was documented in a study of PD-1 blockade in mismatch repair-deficient tumors. The CDR3 length is 16 residues. Germline CDR1 and CDR2: MNHEY and SVGAGI. With 2 bases removed from V and 5 bases from J, the gap between germline ends came to 19 bases. Measured with immunoSEQ multiplex PCR; TCRdb has only the in-frame clones, and not every one. Of approximately 51,000 clones listed, about 85% are singletons. The source is an adult with mismatch repair-deficient cancer. Sample: peripheral blood, taken approximately 20 weeks after starting pembrolizumab. V gene TRBV6-5 combines with J gene TRBJ2-7; unclear D gene. The CDR3 sequence is CASSYGPRGSSDEQYF. CDR3 coding DNA: TGTGCCAGCAGTTACGGGCCGCGAGGTTCGTCGGACGAGCAGTACTTC.